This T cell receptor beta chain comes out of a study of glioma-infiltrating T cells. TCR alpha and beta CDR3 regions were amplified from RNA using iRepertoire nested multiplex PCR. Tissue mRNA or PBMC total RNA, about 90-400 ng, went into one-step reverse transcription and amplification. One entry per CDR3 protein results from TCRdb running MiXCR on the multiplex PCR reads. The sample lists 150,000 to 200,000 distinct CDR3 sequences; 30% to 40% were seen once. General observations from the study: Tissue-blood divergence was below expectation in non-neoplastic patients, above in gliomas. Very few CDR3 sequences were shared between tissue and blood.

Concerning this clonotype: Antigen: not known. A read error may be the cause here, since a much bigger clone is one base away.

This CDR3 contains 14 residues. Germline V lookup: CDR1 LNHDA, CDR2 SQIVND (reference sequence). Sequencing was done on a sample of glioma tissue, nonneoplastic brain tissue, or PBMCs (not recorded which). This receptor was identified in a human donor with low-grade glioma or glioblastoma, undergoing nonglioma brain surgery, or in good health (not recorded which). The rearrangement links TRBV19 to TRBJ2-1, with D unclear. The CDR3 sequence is CTSSIAGSGNEQFF. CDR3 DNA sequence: TGTACCAGTAGTATAGCTGGGTCTGGCAATGAGCAGTTCTTC.